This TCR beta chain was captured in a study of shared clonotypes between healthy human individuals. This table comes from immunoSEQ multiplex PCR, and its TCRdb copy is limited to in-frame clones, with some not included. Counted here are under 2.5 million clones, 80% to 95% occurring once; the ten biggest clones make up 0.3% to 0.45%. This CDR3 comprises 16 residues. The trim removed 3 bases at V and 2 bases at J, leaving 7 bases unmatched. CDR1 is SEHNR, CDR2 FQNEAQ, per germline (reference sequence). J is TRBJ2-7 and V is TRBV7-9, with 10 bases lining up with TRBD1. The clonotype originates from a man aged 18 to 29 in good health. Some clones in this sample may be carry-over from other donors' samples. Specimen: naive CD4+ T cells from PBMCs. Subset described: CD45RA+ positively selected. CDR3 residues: CASSFLRTGGPYEQYF. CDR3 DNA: TGTGCCAGCAGCTTTCTAAGGACAGGGGGGCCCTACGAGCAGTACTTC.